A selection of T cell receptor beta chains follows, all from one sample in a study of CD8 T cells in ankylosing spondylitis. A single record per CDR3 protein comes from TCRdb applying MiXCR to the 5' RACE reads. The sample contains approximately 100,000 distinct CDR3 sequences, roughly 8.3% of which appear only once. The source material was blood, either unsorted or a sorted T cell fraction (not recorded which). Source of these receptors: a male donor with ankylosing spondylitis or in good health (not recorded which). The conserved cysteine and the conserved F or W are not part of the CDR3 here.

TRBJ2-1,TRBV5-1,ASSLTANQNNEQF
TRBJ2-7,TRBV13,ASSLGGGPGEQY
TRBJ2-1,TRBV5-5,ASSPLGDSSYNEQF
TRBJ2-2,TRBV7-9,ASSLAQQAEELF
TRBJ2-1,TRBV5-1,ASSLAGLSVYNEQF
TRBJ2-5,TRBV7-8,ASSFGQIQETQY
TRBJ2-2,TRBV12-3/TRBV12-4,ASRIGTSGMTGELF
TRBJ2-7,TRBV6-1,ASRGLAGAQEQY
TRBJ2-1,TRBV6-2/TRBV6-3,ASSSTYNEQF
TRBJ1-5,TRBV6-1,ASSQRAINQPQH
TRBJ2-1,TRBV7-2,ASSPRRSGGAYEQF
TRBJ1-1,TRBV6-5,ASSYSPRTTEAF
TRBJ1-4,TRBV4-1,ASSQDQAGGEKLF
TRBJ2-7,TRBV2,ASSEHGYEQY
TRBJ2-3,TRBV20-1,SARDTSGAGDTQY
TRBJ2-1,TRBV20-1,SASGGRGGYEQF
TRBJ2-7,TRBV29-1,SVGDRNNREQY
TRBJ1-1,TRBV5-4,ASSSPGQGTEAF
TRBJ1-2,TRBV7-2,ASVRTGGYYGYT
TRBJ2-2,TRBV6-1,ASSRSLAEANTGEL
TRBJ2-7,TRBV12-3/TRBV12-4,ASTRGGPSYEQY
TRBJ1-5,TRBV11-2,ASSFSGPGQPQH
TRBJ1-4,TRBV18,ASSPAPQGSNEKLF
TRBJ2-3,TRBV5-1,ASSFWGRDTQY
TRBJ2-5,TRBV7-2,ASSPTAQETQY
TRBJ2-3,TRBV7-2,ASSFEGRDTQY
TRBJ1-2,TRBV10-3,AISAGIANYGYT
TRBJ2-2,TRBV6-5,ASSYGQTGELF
TRBJ1-5,TRBV6-2/TRBV6-3,TSREGQGNVQPQH
TRBJ1-1,TRBV30,AWSRDRANTEAF
TRBJ2-1,TRBV6-2/TRBV6-3,ASSYATKGYNEQF
TRBJ2-1,TRBV6-2/TRBV6-3,ASGPREHEQF
TRBJ1-2,TRBV7-2,ASSSSGRERAYGYT
TRBJ2-2,TRBV4-3,ASSQDRLAGLSGELF
TRBJ1-1,TRBV25-1,ASSEWGRQNTEAF
TRBJ2-5,TRBV7-2,ASSLMGETQY
TRBJ2-3,TRBV27,ASSFSPRGTTDTQY
TRBJ1-1,TRBV19,ASSRGQVLNTEAF
TRBJ2-2,TRBV2,ASSGQGGTGELF
TRBJ2-1,TRBV5-4,ASSLRGGEQF
TRBJ2-7,TRBV11-2,ASGTGPTYEQY
TRBJ2-3,TRBV7-8,ASSLGGQMGTDTQY
TRBJ1-6,TRBV4-1,ASSQGRVQNSPLH
TRBJ2-1,TRBV3-1,ASSHTRTSGRRGNEQF
TRBJ2-2,TRBV7-2,ASSTRGGTNTGELF
TRBJ2-3,TRBV25-1,ASSVTATDTQY
TRBJ2-3,TRBV12-3/TRBV12-4,ASSGQGGSDTQY
TRBJ2-1,TRBV7-2,ASSLAKSVEDWYEQF
TRBJ1-2,TRBV20-1,SARGTGGYGYT
TRBJ1-1,TRBV7-6,ASSPSRDTEAF
TRBJ1-5,TRBV6-6,ASSYSTRGSNQPQH
TRBJ2-5,TRBV5-1,ASSLAKGVQETQY
TRBJ2-1,TRBV13,ASSPETRVQF
TRBJ2-3,TRBV7-2,ASSLQATSGATDTQY
TRBJ2-5,TRBV6-1,ASRPSRGGQETQY